This is a list of T cell receptor beta chains from one sample in a study of CD8 T cells in Susac syndrome. TCRdb re-called the immunoSEQ multiplex PCR reads through MiXCR, storing one row per CDR3 protein. Here the sample spans some 400,000 distinct CDR3 sequences, approximately 85% being singletons. The sequencing input was CD8+ T cells from PBMCs. The origin of the receptors is a human donor with multiple sclerosis. The CDR3 runs from the conserved cysteine through the conserved F or W. Fields, in order: clone size, V gene, J gene, D gene, CDR3 DNA, CDR3 protein. The D gene is left open where the match is weak. Clone size is stated in some rows and not others, as once, few, many or a class when expanded.

NA	TRBV29-1	TRBJ1-1	TRBD1	TGCAGCGCTAGGGACAGCGAGAACACTGAAGCTTTCTTT	CSARDSENTEAFF
NA	TRBV4-1	TRBJ2-5	NA	TGCGCCAGCAGCCAAGAAAAGGATTACCAAGAGACCCAGTACTTC	CASSQEKDYQETQYF
NA	TRBV12-5	TRBJ1-2	NA	TGTGCTAGTGGTTTAGGAGGAGAGTACACCTTC	CASGLGGEYTF
NA	TRBV28	TRBJ2-2	TRBD2	TGTGCCAGCAGTTTGCTTCGGACTAGCGGGAGACTGGAGCTGTTTTTT	CASSLLRTSGRLELFF
NA	TRBV30	TRBJ2-7	TRBD1	TGTGCCTGGAAAATACGGGACAGTACCTACGAGCAGTACTTC	CAWKIRDSTYEQYF
NA	TRBV9	TRBJ2-2	NA	TGTGCCAGCAGCGCCCCCGGGGCAGGGTTATCCGGGGAGCTGTTTTTT	CASSAPGAGLSGELFF
NA	TRBV5-1	TRBJ2-7	TRBD2	TGCGCCAGCAGCGAGGGGGAGCGGGGGGACTACGAGCAGTACTTC	CASSEGERGDYEQYF
NA	TRBV27	TRBJ1-2	NA	TGTGCCAGCGGTACCAAATGGGACATCTATGGCTACACCTTC	CASGTKWDIYGYTF
once	TRBV28	TRBJ2-7	TRBD1	TGTGCCAGCAGTTTAACTTGGGACAGGGGATACGAGCAGTACTTC	CASSLTWDRGYEQYF
once	TRBV7-6	TRBJ1-5	NA	TGTGCCAGCAGCGCTACGGACGGTAGCAATCAGCCCCAGCATTTT	CASSATDGSNQPQHF
NA	TRBV11-2	TRBJ1-1	TRBD1	TGTGCCAGCAGCCTATGGACAGGGGAATTTGTCACTGAAGCTTTCTTT	CASSLWTGEFVTEAFF
NA	TRBV12-3/TRBV12-4	TRBJ1-4	TRBD1	TGTGCCAGCAGTCCCACGGAGGGACAGGGGGATGAAAAACTGTTTTTT	CASSPTEGQGDEKLFF
NA	TRBV2	TRBJ1-1	NA	TGTGCCAGCACCGAATTCGGGACCGGAGACACTGAAGCTTTCTTT	CASTEFGTGDTEAFF
NA	TRBV7-8	TRBJ1-6	TRBD1	TGTGCCAGCAGCCTCACCCGGGACAGGGGAGATTCACCCCTCCACTTT	CASSLTRDRGDSPLHF
NA	TRBV7-3	TRBJ2-5	NA	TGTGCCAGCAGCCCCGGACATTCGGGACAACTAAAAGAGACCCAGTACTTC	CASSPGHSGQLKETQYF